This record looks at one T cell receptor (beta chain) sequence and its context. This entry is derived from a study of technical replicates of blood from several donors. Only in-frame clones appear in the TCRdb table, and some are missing; sequencing was by immunoSEQ multiplex PCR. The sample has some 93,000 clones, approximately 95% seen once. CDR1 is SGHDN, CDR2 FVKESK, per germline. The CDR3 has 14 residues. Trimming shortened V by 4 bases and J by 5 bases, and 14 bases separated the two germline ends. The V call is TRBV14, the J call TRBJ1-1; D is uncertain. This TCR came from a human donor in good health. The sample taken for sequencing was T cells isolated from PBMCs. CDR3 in DNA: TGTGCCAGCAGCCGCAGGATTGGGGAGACTGAAGCTTTCTTT. Translated: CASSRRIGETEAFF.